What follows is one T cell receptor beta chain and its context. V was shortened by 0 bases and J by 6 bases, with 14 bases between the two germline ends. The CDR3 contains 15 residues. The germline CDR1 and CDR2 sequences are MNHEY and SVGAGI. Sequencing used immunoSEQ multiplex PCR; TCRdb keeps in-frame clones, though not all of them. The table includes 40,000 to 45,000 clones, 80% to 95% detected once. These data are taken from a study of T cell changes during pregnancy in multiple sclerosis. The source was CD4+ T cells from peripheral blood mononuclear cells, collected before pregnancy. This rearrangement joins TRBV6-5 to TRBJ1-2; tentative D call: TRBD1 (5 bases). This TCR was recovered from a female donor with multiple sclerosis, enrolled in a pregnancy study. CDR3 nucleotide sequence: TGTGCCAGCAGTTACTCGGCAGGGAGGTTCGATGGCTACACCTTC. It translates to CASSYSAGRFDGYTF.